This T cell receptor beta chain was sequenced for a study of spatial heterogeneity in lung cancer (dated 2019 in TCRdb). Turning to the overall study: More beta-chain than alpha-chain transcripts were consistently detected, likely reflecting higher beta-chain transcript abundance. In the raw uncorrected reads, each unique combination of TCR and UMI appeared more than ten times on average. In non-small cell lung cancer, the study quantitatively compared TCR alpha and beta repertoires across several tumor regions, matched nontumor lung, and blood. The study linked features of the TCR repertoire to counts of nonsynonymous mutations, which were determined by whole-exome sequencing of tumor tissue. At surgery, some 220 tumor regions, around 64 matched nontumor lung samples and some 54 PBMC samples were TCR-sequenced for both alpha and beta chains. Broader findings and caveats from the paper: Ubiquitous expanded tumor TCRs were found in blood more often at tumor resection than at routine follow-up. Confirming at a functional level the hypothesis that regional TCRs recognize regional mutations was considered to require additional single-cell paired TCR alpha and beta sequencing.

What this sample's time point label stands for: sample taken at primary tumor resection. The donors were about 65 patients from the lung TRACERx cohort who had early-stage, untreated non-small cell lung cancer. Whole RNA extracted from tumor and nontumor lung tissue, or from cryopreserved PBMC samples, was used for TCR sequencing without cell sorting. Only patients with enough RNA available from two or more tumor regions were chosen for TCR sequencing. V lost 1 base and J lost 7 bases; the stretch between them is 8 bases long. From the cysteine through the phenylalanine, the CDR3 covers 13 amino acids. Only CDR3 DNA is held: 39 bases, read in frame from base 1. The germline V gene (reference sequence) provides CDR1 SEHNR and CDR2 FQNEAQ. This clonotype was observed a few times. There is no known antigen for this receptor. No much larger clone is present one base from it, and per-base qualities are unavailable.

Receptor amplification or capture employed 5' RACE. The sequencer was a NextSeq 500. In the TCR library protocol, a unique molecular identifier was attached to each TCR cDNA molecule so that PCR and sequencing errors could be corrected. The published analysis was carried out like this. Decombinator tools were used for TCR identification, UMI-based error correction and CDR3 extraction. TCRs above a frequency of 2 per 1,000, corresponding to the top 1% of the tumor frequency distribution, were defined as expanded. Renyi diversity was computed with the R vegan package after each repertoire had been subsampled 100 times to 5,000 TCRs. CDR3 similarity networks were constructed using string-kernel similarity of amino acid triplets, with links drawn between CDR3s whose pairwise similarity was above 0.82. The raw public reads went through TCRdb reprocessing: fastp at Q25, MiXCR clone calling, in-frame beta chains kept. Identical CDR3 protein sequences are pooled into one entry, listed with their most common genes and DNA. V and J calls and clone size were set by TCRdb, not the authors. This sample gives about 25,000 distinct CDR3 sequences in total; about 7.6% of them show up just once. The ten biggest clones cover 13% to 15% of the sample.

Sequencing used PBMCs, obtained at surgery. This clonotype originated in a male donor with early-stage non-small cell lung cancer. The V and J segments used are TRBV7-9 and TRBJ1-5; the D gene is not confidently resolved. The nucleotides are TGTGCCAGCAGCTTAGACGAGGGCCAGCCCCAGCATTTT. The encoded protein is CASSLDEGQPQHF. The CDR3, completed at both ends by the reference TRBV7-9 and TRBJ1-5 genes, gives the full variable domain DTGVSQNPRHKITKRGQNVTFRCDPISEHNRLYWYRQTLGQGPEFLTYFQNEAQLEKSRLLSDRFSAERPKGSFSTLEIQRTEQGDSAMYLCASSLDEGQPQHFGDGTRLSIL.